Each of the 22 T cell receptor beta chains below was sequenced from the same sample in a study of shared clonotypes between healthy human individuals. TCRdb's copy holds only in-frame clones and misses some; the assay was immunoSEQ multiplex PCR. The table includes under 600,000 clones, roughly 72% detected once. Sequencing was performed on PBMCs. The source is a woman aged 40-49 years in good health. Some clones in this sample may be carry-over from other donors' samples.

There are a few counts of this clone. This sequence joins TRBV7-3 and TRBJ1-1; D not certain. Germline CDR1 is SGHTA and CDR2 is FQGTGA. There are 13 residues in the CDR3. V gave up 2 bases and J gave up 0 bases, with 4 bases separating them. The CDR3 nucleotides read TGTGCCAGCAGCTTAGACATGAACACTGAAGCTTTCTTT. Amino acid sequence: CASSLDMNTEAFF.

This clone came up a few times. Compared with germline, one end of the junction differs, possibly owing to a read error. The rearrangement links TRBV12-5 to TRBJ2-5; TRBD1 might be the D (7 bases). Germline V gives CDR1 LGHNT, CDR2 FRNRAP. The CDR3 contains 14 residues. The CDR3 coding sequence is TGTGCTAGTGGTTTGGAAACAGGGGAGGAGATCCAGTACTTC. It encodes CASGLETGEEIQYF.

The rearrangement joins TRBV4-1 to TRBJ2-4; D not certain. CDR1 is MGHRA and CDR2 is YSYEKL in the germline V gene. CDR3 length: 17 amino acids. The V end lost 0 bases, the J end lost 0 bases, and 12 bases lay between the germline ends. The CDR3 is CASSQESFFLAKNIQYF. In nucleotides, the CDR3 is TGCGCCAGCAGCCAAGAGTCTTTCTTCCTAGCCAAAAACATTCAGTACTTC.

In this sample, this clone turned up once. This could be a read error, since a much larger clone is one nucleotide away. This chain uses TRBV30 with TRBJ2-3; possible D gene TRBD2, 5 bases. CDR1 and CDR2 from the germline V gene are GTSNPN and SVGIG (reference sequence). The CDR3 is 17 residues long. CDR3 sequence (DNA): TGTGCCTGGAGGGACTCCCGTTCACTAGATTACACAGATACGCAGTGTTTT. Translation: CAWRDSRSLDYTDTQCF. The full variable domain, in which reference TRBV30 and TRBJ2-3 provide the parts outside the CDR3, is SQTIHQWPATLVQPVGSPLSLECTVEGTSNPNLYWYRQAAGRGLQLLFYSVGIGQISSEVPQNLSASRPQDRQFILSSKKLLLSDSGFYLCAWRDSRSLDYTDTQCFGPGTRLTVL.

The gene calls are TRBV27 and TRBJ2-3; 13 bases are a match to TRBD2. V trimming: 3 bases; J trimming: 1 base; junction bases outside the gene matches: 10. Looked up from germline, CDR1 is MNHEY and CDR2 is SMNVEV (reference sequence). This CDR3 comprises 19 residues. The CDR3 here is CASSLMGLAGMHGTDTQYF. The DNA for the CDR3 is TGTGCCAGCAGTTTGATGGGACTAGCGGGAATGCACGGCACAGATACGCAGTATTTT.

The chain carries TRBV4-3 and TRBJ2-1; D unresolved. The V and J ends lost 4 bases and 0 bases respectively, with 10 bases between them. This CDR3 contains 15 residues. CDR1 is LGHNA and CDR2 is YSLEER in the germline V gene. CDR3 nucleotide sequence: TGCGCCAGCAGCCTCTACCCTAGCTCCTACAATGAGCAGTTCTTC. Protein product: CASSLYPSSYNEQFF.

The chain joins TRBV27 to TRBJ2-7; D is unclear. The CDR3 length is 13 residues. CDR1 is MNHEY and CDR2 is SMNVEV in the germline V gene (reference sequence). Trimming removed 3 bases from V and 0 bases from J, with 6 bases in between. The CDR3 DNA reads TGTGCCAGCAGTTTTGACATCTCCTACGAGCAGTACTTC. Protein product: CASSFDISYEQYF.

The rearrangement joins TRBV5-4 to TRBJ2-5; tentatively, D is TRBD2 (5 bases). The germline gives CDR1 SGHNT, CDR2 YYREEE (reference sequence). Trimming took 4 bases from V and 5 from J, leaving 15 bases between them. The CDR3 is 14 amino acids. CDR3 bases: TGTGCCAGCAGCCCTAACCGGGGTATGGAGACCCAGTACTTC. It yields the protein CASSPNRGMETQYF.

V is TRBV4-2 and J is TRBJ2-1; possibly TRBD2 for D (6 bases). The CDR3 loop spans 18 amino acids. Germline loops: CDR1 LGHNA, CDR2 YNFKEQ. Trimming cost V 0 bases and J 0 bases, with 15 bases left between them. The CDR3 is CASSQDRSGPSSYNEQFF. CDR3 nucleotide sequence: TGTGCCAGCAGCCAAGATCGGAGCGGGCCGAGCTCCTACAATGAGCAGTTCTTC.

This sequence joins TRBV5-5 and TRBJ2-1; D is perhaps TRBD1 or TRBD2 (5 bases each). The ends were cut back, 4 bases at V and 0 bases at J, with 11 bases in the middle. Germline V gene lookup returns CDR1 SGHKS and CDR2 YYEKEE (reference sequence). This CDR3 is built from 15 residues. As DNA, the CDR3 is TGTGCCAGCAGCCCGGGACCTAGCTCCTACAATGAGCAGTTCTTC. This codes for CASSPGPSSYNEQFF. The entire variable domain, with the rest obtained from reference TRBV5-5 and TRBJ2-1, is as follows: DAGVTQSPTHLIKTRGQQVTLRCSPISGHKSVSWYQQVLGQGPQFIFQYYEKEERGRGNFPDRFSARQFPNYSSELNVNALLLGDSALYLCASSPGPSSYNEQFFGPGTRLTVL.

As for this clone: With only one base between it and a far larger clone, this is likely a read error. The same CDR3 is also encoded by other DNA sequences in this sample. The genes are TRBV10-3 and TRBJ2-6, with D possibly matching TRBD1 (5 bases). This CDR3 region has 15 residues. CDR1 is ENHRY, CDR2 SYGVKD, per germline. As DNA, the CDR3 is TGTGCCAGCAGCTGGGCCGACTCTGGGGCCAATGTCCTGACTTTC. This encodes CASSWADSGANVLTF.

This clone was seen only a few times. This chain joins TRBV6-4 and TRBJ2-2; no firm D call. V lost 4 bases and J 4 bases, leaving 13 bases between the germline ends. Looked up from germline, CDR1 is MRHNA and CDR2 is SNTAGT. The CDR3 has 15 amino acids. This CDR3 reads CASSVTTALTGELFF. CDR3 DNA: TGTGCCAGCAGTGTAACGACTGCCCTCACCGGGGAGCTGTTTTTT.

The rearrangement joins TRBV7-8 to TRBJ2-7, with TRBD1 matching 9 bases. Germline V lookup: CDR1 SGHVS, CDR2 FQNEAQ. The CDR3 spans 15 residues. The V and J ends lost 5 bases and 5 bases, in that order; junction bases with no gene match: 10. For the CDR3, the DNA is TGTGCCAGCAGCACTCCGGGACAGGGTTCCCACGAGCAGTACTTC. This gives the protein CASSTPGQGSHEQYF. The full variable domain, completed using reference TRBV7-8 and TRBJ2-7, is GAGVSQSPRYKVAKRGQDVALRCDPISGHVSLFWYQQALGQGPEFLTYFQNEAQLDKSGLPSDRFFAERPEGSVSTLKIQRTQQEDSAVYLCASSTPGQGSHEQYFGPGTRLTVT.

CDR3 DNA sequence: TGTGCCAGCAGCTTAACCGGGGGCCCAAACACCGGGGAGCTGTTTTTT. Its protein product is CASSLTGGPNTGELFF. The chain couples TRBV7-3 to TRBJ2-2; D could derive from TRBD1 or TRBD2 (6 bases each). V gave up 0 bases and J gave up 2 bases, with 10 bases separating them. Per the germline V gene, CDR1 is SGHTA and CDR2 is FQGTGA. The CDR3 is made up of 16 amino acids.

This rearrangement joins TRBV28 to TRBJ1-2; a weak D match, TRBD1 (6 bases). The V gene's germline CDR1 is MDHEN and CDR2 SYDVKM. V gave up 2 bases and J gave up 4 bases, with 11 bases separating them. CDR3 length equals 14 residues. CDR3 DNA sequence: TGTGCCAGCAGTTTAGAGGGGGTAGTCTATGGCTACACCTTC. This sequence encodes CASSLEGVVYGYTF.

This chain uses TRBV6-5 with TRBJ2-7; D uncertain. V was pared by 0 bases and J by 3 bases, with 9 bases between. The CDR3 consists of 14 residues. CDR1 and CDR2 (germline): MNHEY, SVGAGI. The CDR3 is CASSYSDRNYEQYF. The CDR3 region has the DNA TGTGCCAGCAGTTACTCTGACCGAAACTACGAGCAGTACTTC.

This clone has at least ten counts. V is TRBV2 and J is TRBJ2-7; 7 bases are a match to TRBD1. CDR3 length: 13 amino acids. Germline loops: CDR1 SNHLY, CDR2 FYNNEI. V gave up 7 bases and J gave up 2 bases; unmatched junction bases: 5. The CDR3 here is CASTPGQTYEQYF. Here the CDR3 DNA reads TGTGCCAGCACCCCGGGACAGACCTACGAGCAGTACTTC. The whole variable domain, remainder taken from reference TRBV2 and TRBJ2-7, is EPEVTQTPSHQVTQMGQEVILRCVPISNHLYFYWYRQILGQKVEFLVSFYNNEISEKSEIFDDQFSVERPDGSNFTLKIRSTKLEDSAMYFCASTPGQTYEQYFGPGTRLTVT.

The CDR3: CASRPTGETTNEKLFF. CDR3 nucleotide sequence: TGTGCCAGCAGGCCGACAGGGGAGACAACTAATGAAAAACTGTTTTTT. The chain uses TRBV28 and TRBJ1-4; TRBD1 agrees at 8 bases. From germline, CDR1 is MDHEN and CDR2 SYDVKM. The CDR3 has 16 residues. V lost 6 bases to trimming and J lost 0 bases; unmatched junction nucleotides: 6.

As DNA, the CDR3 is TGTGCCAGCAGCCTACGACAGGGGACGGGCACAGATACGCAGTATTTT. Its translation: CASSLRQGTGTDTQYF. This chain links TRBV7-2 with TRBJ2-3; TRBD1 matches 8 bases. J gave up 1 base and V 5 bases, and 8 bases lay outside the gene matches. The germline V gene has CDR1 SGHTA and CDR2 FQGNSA. This CDR3 has 16 residues.

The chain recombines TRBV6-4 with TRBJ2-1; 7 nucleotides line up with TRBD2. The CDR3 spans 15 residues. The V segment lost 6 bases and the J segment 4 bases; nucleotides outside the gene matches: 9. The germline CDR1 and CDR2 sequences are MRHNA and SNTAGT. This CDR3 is CASRPSGTVYNEQFF. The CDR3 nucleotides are TGTGCCAGCAGACCCAGCGGGACGGTTTACAATGAGCAGTTCTTC.

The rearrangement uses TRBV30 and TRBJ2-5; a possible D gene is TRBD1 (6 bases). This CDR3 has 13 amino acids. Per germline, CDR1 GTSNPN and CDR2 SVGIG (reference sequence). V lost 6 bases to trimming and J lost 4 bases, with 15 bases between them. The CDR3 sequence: CACQQGGGETQYF. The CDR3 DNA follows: TGTGCCTGCCAACAGGGTGGGGGAGAGACCCAGTACTTC.

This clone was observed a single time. The DNA of the CDR3 is TGCGCCAGCAGCCAAGGCCGGGACTCTTACTATGGCTACACCTTC. This gives the protein CASSQGRDSYYGYTF. This chain links TRBV4-3 with TRBJ1-2; D is possibly TRBD1 (5 bases). From germline, CDR1 is LGHNA and CDR2 YSLEER. This CDR3 has 15 residues. The V end lost 1 base, the J end lost 3 bases, and 12 bases lay between the germline ends.